This T cell receptor beta chain comes out of a study of control samples from healthy donors and cancer patients. CDR3 length: 14 residues. The V and J ends lost 6 bases and 3 bases, in that order; junction bases with no gene match: 8. The germline gives CDR1 MNHEY, CDR2 SVGAGI. The table came from immunoSEQ multiplex PCR; TCRdb's copy has only in-frame clones and leaves some out. The data contain approximately 150,000 clones, under 95% of them singletons. The rearrangement joins TRBV6-5 to TRBJ2-7, with 7 bases that match TRBD1. This sequence was found in a man aged 40-50 years in good health. The sequencing sample was made of blood. The chain's CDR3 is CASRPPGQSYEQYF. DNA of the CDR3: TGTGCCAGCAGACCCCCGGGACAGAGCTACGAGCAGTACTTC.